These T cell receptor beta chains were read from a single sample in a study of cytomegalovirus exposure and HLA in healthy donors. Clones were sequenced by immunoSEQ multiplex PCR, and TCRdb holds only the in-frame ones, with some missing. The table shows about 150,000 clones, with 75% to 90% occurring only once. The sample consisted of PBMCs. The receptors come from a man between 18 and 29 years old in good health and CMV-seropositive. Both conserved end residues are part of each CDR3. A D gene is named only where the DNA matches it firmly. Some rows have no size entry. The others give once, few or many, or a class for an expanded clone.

abundance	len	j_gene	d_gene	v_gene	CDR3aa	CDR3nt
-	15	TRBJ1-5	-	TRBV19	CASSPLRGADQPQHF	TGTGCCAGTAGTCCCCTGAGAGGCGCGGATCAGCCCCAGCATTTT
-	15	TRBJ2-1	TRBD1	TRBV9	CASSVPDRGVHEQFF	TGTGCCAGCAGCGTCCCGGACAGGGGGGTCCATGAGCAGTTCTTC
-	14	TRBJ2-5	-	TRBV7-2	CASSRFGSGETQYF	TGTGCCAGCAGCCGTTTCGGATCCGGGGAGACCCAGTACTTC
-	15	TRBJ2-7	-	TRBV6-6	CASSAGDGGRYEQYF	TGTGCCAGCAGTGCCGGCGACGGGGGTAGATACGAGCAGTACTTC
-	20	TRBJ1-4	TRBD1	TRBV6-4	CASSDSTRNQTGFGNEKLFF	TGTGCCAGCAGTGACTCTACCCGCAATCAGACAGGGTTCGGCAATGAAAAACTGTTTTTT
once	14	TRBJ2-7	-	TRBV5-6	CASSPTTGPYEQYF	TGTGCCAGCAGCCCGACGACAGGACCCTACGAGCAGTACTTC
many	17	TRBJ1-2	TRBD1	TRBV10-3	CAISESVDRVENYGYTF	TGTGCCATCAGTGAGTCGGTGGACAGGGTGGAAAACTATGGCTACACCTTC
-	19	TRBJ2-1	TRBD2	TRBV14	CASSQARTSGGVSYNEQFF	TGTGCCAGCAGCCAAGCCCGGACTAGCGGGGGGGTGTCCTACAATGAGCAGTTCTTC
-	14	TRBJ2-1	TRBD2	TRBV5-6	CASSLGLARNEQFF	TGTGCCAGCAGCTTGGGACTAGCTCGCAATGAGCAGTTCTTC
-	11	TRBJ2-1	-	TRBV6-1	CASSPGNEQFF	TGTGCCAGCTCCCCGGGCAATGAGCAGTTCTTC
few	13	TRBJ1-6	-	TRBV6-5	CASTRGGDSPLHF	TGTGCCAGCACCCGGGGGGGCGATTCACCCCTCCACTTT
-	17	TRBJ1-5	-	TRBV11-2	CASSLRYLGGGNQPQHF	TGTGCCAGCAGCTTGAGGTATCTAGGGGGGGGCAATCAGCCCCAGCATTTT
-	15	TRBJ1-4	-	TRBV5-6	CASSLNRVTNEKLFF	TGTGCCAGCAGCCTGAACAGGGTCACTAATGAAAAACTGTTTTTT
-	12	TRBJ1-4	-	TRBV2	CASSESGHSTFF	TGTGCCAGCAGTGAATCTGGCCATTCAACGTTTTTT
few	14	TRBJ1-5	TRBD1	TRBV5-1	CASSQGGRNQPQHF	TGCGCCAGCAGCCAAGGGGGCCGCAATCAGCCCCAGCATTTT
-	14	TRBJ1-6	TRBD1	TRBV7-2	CASSSGQGSSPLHF	TGTGCCAGCAGCTCCGGACAGGGTAGCTCACCCCTCCACTTT
-	15	TRBJ2-1	TRBD2	TRBV5-1	CASSSFSGDVNEQFF	TGCGCCAGCAGCTCCTTTAGCGGGGATGTAAATGAGCAGTTCTTC
-	14	TRBJ2-3	TRBD2	TRBV4-2	CASSQREGPDTQYF	TGTGCCAGCAGCCAACGGGAGGGCCCCGATACGCAGTATTTT
-	15	TRBJ2-7	TRBD2	TRBV7-2	CASSPRTSGPYEQYF	TGTGCCAGCAGCCCAAGGACTAGCGGACCCTACGAGCAGTACTTC
-	16	TRBJ1-3	TRBD1	TRBV7-9	CASSLGQPNSGNTIYF	TGTGCCAGCAGCTTGGGACAGCCGAACTCTGGAAACACCATATATTTT
-	15	TRBJ1-1	-	TRBV6-5	CASSYSKHLNTEAFF	TGTGCCAGCAGTTACTCGAAGCACCTGAACACTGAAGCTTTCTTT
-	15	TRBJ1-1	-	TRBV4-3	CASSQDGAGNTEAFF	TGCGCCAGCAGCCAAGATGGGGCAGGGAACACTGAAGCTTTCTTT
-	12	TRBJ2-2	-	TRBV5-8	CASSMAVGELFF	TGTGCCAGCAGCATGGCGGTCGGGGAGCTGTTTTTT
-	12	TRBJ2-7	-	TRBV27	CVSRGASYEQYF	TGCGTGAGTCGGGGGGCTTCCTACGAGCAGTACTTC
-	14	TRBJ1-5	-	TRBV27	CASSLTYSNQPQHF	TGTGCCAGCAGTTTAACATATAGCAATCAGCCCCAGCATTTT
once	17	TRBJ2-2	TRBD2	TRBV6-4	CASSRTSGSGNTGELFF	TGTGCCAGCAGTCGGACTAGCGGGAGTGGGAACACCGGGGAGCTGTTTTTT
-	13	TRBJ1-2	-	TRBV29-1	CSVGGGYDYGYTF	TGCAGCGTTGGCGGGGGCTACGACTATGGCTACACCTTC
-	16	TRBJ2-1	-	TRBV7-6	CASSLAGGSRANEQFF	TGTGCCAGCAGCTTAGCCGGAGGAAGTAGGGCCAATGAGCAGTTCTTC
-	13	TRBJ1-2	-	TRBV11-3	CASSLDSVRGYTF	TGTGCCAGCAGCTTAGATTCGGTACGTGGCTACACCTTC